This entry lists 31 T cell receptor beta chains sequenced from one sample in a study of cytomegalovirus exposure and HLA in healthy donors. Primers: 60 Vbeta forward and 13 Jbeta reverse. Assay used: immunoSEQ multiplex PCR; TCRdb lists only in-frame clones, some missing. The data show tens of thousands of clones, with 10% seen just once and approximately 25% held by the top ten. The sample consisted of PBMCs. The receptor source for this set is a man in his 60s in good health and CMV-seropositive.

J is TRBJ2-1 and V is TRBV18, with D possibly TRBD2 on 6 matching bases. The CDR3 is made up of 17 amino acids. The V end lost 0 bases, the J end lost 2 bases, and 14 bases lay between the germline ends. CDR1 KGHSH and CDR2 LQKENI come from the germline V gene. The CDR3 region is CASSPPLGREAYNEQFF. CDR3 DNA: TGTGCCAGCTCACCACCGCTTGGCAGGGAGGCCTACAATGAGCAGTTCTTC.

The chain is built from TRBV18 and TRBJ2-5; 9 bases are shared with TRBD2. The CDR3 spans 16 residues. V dropped 1 base and J dropped 4; count of bases not matched to a gene: 7. Germline CDR1 reads KGHSH; CDR2 reads LQKENI. This CDR3 reads CASSPQARRGGETQYF. In nucleotides, the CDR3 is TGTGCCAGCTCACCACAAGCGCGGCGGGGGGGAGAGACCCAGTACTTC.

This clone was counted a few times. V usage is TRBV15 and J usage is TRBJ2-5, with D tentatively TRBD2 (6 bases). The CDR3 loop spans 14 amino acids. The V gene lost 0 bases and the J gene lost 3 bases, with 8 bases spanning the gap. CDR1 and CDR2 from the germline V gene are LNHNV and YYDKDF (reference sequence). CDR3 residues: CATSRDGGKETQYF. Written as DNA, the CDR3 is TGTGCCACCAGCAGAGATGGGGGGAAAGAGACCCAGTACTTC.

The gene calls are TRBV15 and TRBJ1-6; no clear D. The CDR3 spans 13 residues. Trimming left V 0 bases short and J 14 bases short, with 11 bases between. The germline V gene has CDR1 LNHNV and CDR2 YYDKDF (reference sequence). CDR3 in DNA: TGTGCCACCAGCAGAGAGCCGGGTTTAGCCCTCCACTTT. Translation: CATSREPGLALHF.

This clone was seen more than once but under ten times. This chain joins TRBV9 and TRBJ2-3; D not resolved. Germline CDR1 reads SGDLS; CDR2 reads YYNGEE. The V gene lost 3 bases and the J gene lost 1 base, with 9 bases spanning the gap. The CDR3 consists of 14 residues. The CDR3 DNA follows: TGTGCCAGCAGCGCTCTAGTCCGCACAGATACGCAGTATTTT. It yields the protein CASSALVRTDTQYF.

This clone was found a few times. One end of the junction varies from germline; a read error may be responsible. The chain uses TRBV5-1 and TRBJ2-3; perhaps TRBD1 as D (5 bases). Germline CDR1 reads SGHRS; CDR2 reads YFSETQ. The CDR3 spans 15 residues. The CDR3 sequence is CASRLDTTNTDTQYF. The CDR3 coding sequence is TGCGCCAGCAGGTTGGACACAACTAACACAGATACGCAGTATTTT.

This clone was seen more than once but under ten times. The J gene is TRBJ1-1, the V gene TRBV6-1; D gene unclear. V lost 6 bases and J lost 0, with 14 bases in between. Per the germline V gene, CDR1 is MNHNS and CDR2 is SASEGT. This CDR3 has 15 amino acids. The CDR3 protein is CASRRDGGLNTEAFF. CDR3 coding DNA: TGTGCCAGCAGGAGAGACGGAGGACTGAACACTGAAGCTTTCTTT.

V usage is TRBV19 and J usage is TRBJ1-1; possible D gene TRBD1, 5 bases. Trimming cost V 5 bases and J 5 bases, with 15 bases left between them. CDR3 length equals 14 residues. CDR1 LNHDA and CDR2 SQIVND come from the germline V gene (reference sequence). The chain's CDR3 is CASSGAGINTEAFF. As DNA, the CDR3 is TGTGCCAGTAGTGGGGCAGGGATTAATACTGAAGCTTTCTTT.

The chain carries TRBV7-8 and TRBJ1-1, with unresolved D. V dropped 1 base and J dropped 0 bases, with 12 bases sitting between them. The germline CDR1 and CDR2 sequences are SGHVS and FQNEAQ. There are 16 residues in the CDR3. This CDR3 is CASSLVSGPMNTEAFF. CDR3 DNA: TGTGCCAGCAGCTTAGTGTCAGGCCCCATGAACACTGAAGCTTTCTTT.

This rearrangement joins TRBV2 to TRBJ2-5, with TRBD2 as a possible D gene (6 bases). The J call may not be correct, given that the DNA end is closer to TRBJ2-7. CDR1 is SNHLY, CDR2 FYNNEI, per germline. This CDR3 spans 12 amino acids. This chain's CDR3 is CAGGDWSYEQYF. In nucleotides, the CDR3 is TGTGCCGGCGGGGATTGGTCCTACGAGCAGTACTTC.

This clone has just a few counts. This rearrangement joins TRBV27 to TRBJ1-1; no reliable D call. V dropped 1 base and J dropped 9 bases, with 18 bases sitting between them. The V gene's germline CDR1 is MNHEY and CDR2 SMNVEV (reference sequence). The CDR3 sequence is 15 residues long. The CDR3 DNA follows: TGTGCCAGCAGTTTATGGGTTGGAGGACCCGACCAAGCTTTCTTT. Residues: CASSLWVGGPDQAFF.

This chain uses TRBV5-4 with TRBJ2-5; 7 bases map to TRBD1. Germline assignment: CDR1 SGHNT and CDR2 YYREEE (reference sequence). CDR3 length equals 13 residues. V shed 4 bases and J 3 bases; nucleotides not matched to a gene: 3. The CDR3 loop reads CASSPGTEETQYF. The CDR3 DNA sequence: TGTGCCAGCAGCCCCGGGACAGAAGAGACCCAGTACTTC.

This clone has a handful of counts. The rearrangement uses TRBV19 and TRBJ2-5; 9 positions match TRBD2. The CDR3 consists of 16 residues. The germline gives CDR1 LNHDA, CDR2 SQIVND (reference sequence). Unmatched junction bases numbered 7, after V lost 0 bases and J lost 5 bases. The CDR3 spells CASSIDLAGGLETQYF. The DNA for the CDR3 is TGTGCCAGTAGTATAGATCTCGCGGGGGGGTTGGAGACCCAGTACTTC.

This chain joins TRBV18 and TRBJ1-3; D gene uncertain. The CDR3 extends over 15 amino acids. Germline CDR1 KGHSH, CDR2 LQKENI. V dropped 0 bases and J dropped 1 base, with 7 bases sitting between them. This CDR3 reads CASSPPGLSGNTIYF. CDR3 nucleotides: TGTGCCAGCTCACCACCGGGCTTATCTGGAAACACCATATATTTT.

This clone was seen only a few times. The chain combines TRBV5-6 with TRBJ2-5; 8 bases align to TRBD1. Looked up from germline, CDR1 is SGHDT and CDR2 is YYEEEE. The junction had 11 bases not matched to a gene; V was cut back by 5 bases and J by 5 bases. There are 15 residues in the CDR3. CDR3 region: CASRGYGQGGETQYF. Here the CDR3 DNA reads TGTGCCAGCAGGGGGTACGGACAGGGCGGGGAGACCCAGTACTTC.

Only a few counts were recorded for this clone. The genes are TRBV6-6 and TRBJ1-2; 7 bases are a match to TRBD1. CDR3 length: 13 residues. CDR1 is MNHNY and CDR2 is SVGAGI in the germline V gene (reference sequence). CDR3 residues: CATLGGMDYGYTF. CDR3 nucleotides: TGTGCAACCCTAGGGGGCATGGACTATGGCTACACCTTC.

The chain couples TRBV18 to TRBJ1-2; 11 nucleotides align to TRBD1. V trimming: 2 bases; J trimming: 2 bases; junction bases outside the gene matches: 4. The CDR3 covers 16 residues. Germline V gene sequence: CDR1 KGHSH, CDR2 LQKENI. The CDR3 DNA follows: TGTGCCAGCTCACCAGGGACAGGGGGAAAAAACTATGGCTACACCTTC. This encodes CASSPGTGGKNYGYTF.

This clone was detected only a few times. V is TRBV21-1 and J is TRBJ2-7; the tabulated D call, TRBD1, remains unverified against the DNA. TRBV21-1 is classified as a pseudogene. The CDR3 runs to 16 residues. The CDR3 region is CASSRQPGQGSYEQYV. CDR3 DNA: TGTGCCAGCAGCAGGCAACCGGGACAGGGTTCCTACGAGCAGTACGTC.

This clone was counted only a few times. The gene calls are TRBV29-1 and TRBJ2-3; possibly TRBD1 for D (5 bases). Trimming shortened V by 2 bases and J by 4 bases, and 7 bases separated the two germline ends. There are 12 residues in the CDR3. Germline assignment: CDR1 SQVTM and CDR2 ANQGSEA. CDR3 sequence: CSVEWGSDTQYF. The CDR3 region has the DNA TGCAGCGTTGAATGGGGCTCAGATACGCAGTATTTT.

There are a few counts of this clone. CDR3 nucleotide sequence: TGTGCCTGGAGCCCGGACACTGGATTTGGCTACGAGCAGTACTTC. This gives the protein CAWSPDTGFGYEQYF. This chain links TRBV30 with TRBJ2-7; possible D gene TRBD1, 5 bases. Trimming shortened V by 3 bases and J by 3 bases, and 18 bases separated the two germline ends. The V gene's germline CDR1 is GTSNPN and CDR2 SVGIG (reference sequence). CDR3 length equals 15 residues.

This clone has a single count. The V call is TRBV11-3, the J call TRBJ2-3, with a weak D call TRBD1 (6 bases). This CDR3 is built from 13 residues. V was clipped by 5 bases and J by 10 bases, with 16 bases between them. Germline V gene sequence: CDR1 SGHNT, CDR2 YENEEA. The DNA for the CDR3 is TGTGCCAGCAGCAAGGACAGAGTGACACCGCAGTATTTT. Amino acids: CASSKDRVTPQYF.

The chain has TRBV27 and TRBJ1-5, with a weak D call TRBD1 (6 bases). This CDR3 has 16 amino acids. The V end was cut by 5 bases, the J end by 2 bases, with 16 bases between. The V gene's germline CDR1 is MNHEY and CDR2 SMNVEV (reference sequence). The CDR3 region has the DNA TGTGCCAGCAGTCCTCGGACAGTGTTGGGCAATCAGCCCCAGCATTTT. It codes for CASSPRTVLGNQPQHF.

In its sample, this clone was seen a few times. V is TRBV7-9 and J is TRBJ1-3; D uncertain. Germline V gene sequence: CDR1 SEHNR, CDR2 FQNEAQ (reference sequence). The CDR3 loop spans 13 amino acids. Trimming took 5 bases from V and 0 from J, leaving 5 bases between them. CDR3: CASSLASGNTIYF. The CDR3 bases are TGTGCCAGCAGCCTGGCCTCTGGAAACACCATATATTTT.

V and J are TRBV13 and TRBJ2-7; D is perhaps TRBD1 (6 bases). Germline V CDR1 and CDR2: PRHDT, FYEKMQ (reference sequence). Trimming cost V 4 bases and J 4 bases, with 11 bases left between them. This CDR3 has 13 residues. The CDR3 DNA follows: TGTGCCAGCAGCTCGACGGACAGTTACGAGCAGTACGTC. Protein product: CASSSTDSYEQYV.

The table lists this clone with a few counts. The chain employs TRBV6-5 and TRBJ2-1, with 8 nucleotides matching TRBD2. Per the germline V gene, CDR1 is MNHEY and CDR2 is SVGAGI. Trimming removed 7 bases from V and 6 bases from J; junction bases left unmatched: 5. This CDR3 has 13 residues. This CDR3 is CASTSGRGNEQFF. The CDR3 DNA is TGTGCCAGCACCTCCGGGAGGGGCAATGAGCAGTTCTTC.

In this sample, this clone turned up a few times. The chain couples TRBV7-9 to TRBJ2-7; 9 nucleotides match TRBD1. CDR3 length equals 15 residues. V shed 3 bases, J shed 7 bases, and the junction held 10 bases outside the gene matches. Germline V gene data show CDR1 as SEHNR and CDR2 as FQNEAQ (reference sequence). The DNA for the CDR3 is TGTGCCAGCAGCTTCCCGGGACAGGGAGGACGGGAGCAGTACTTC. Translating gives CASSFPGQGGREQYF. Using reference TRBV7-9 and TRBJ2-7 for the parts outside the CDR3, the full variable domain is DTGVSQNPRHKITKRGQNVTFRCDPISEHNRLYWYRQTLGQGPEFLTYFQNEAQLEKSRLLSDRFSAERPKGSFSTLEIQRTEQGDSAMYLCASSFPGQGGREQYFGPGTRLTVT.

This clone was observed a handful of times. The J gene is TRBJ1-2, the V gene TRBV30; 7 bases are shared with TRBD1. CDR1 GTSNPN and CDR2 SVGIG come from the germline V gene (reference sequence). The CDR3 sequence is 17 residues long. The junction had 17 bases not matched to a gene; V was cut back by 3 bases and J by 4 bases. The CDR3 loop reads CAWRTGTAGFPRYGYTF. Here the CDR3 DNA reads TGTGCCTGGAGAACCGGGACAGCCGGATTTCCTCGCTATGGCTACACCTTC.

J is TRBJ2-3 and V is TRBV13; 11 nucleotides agree with TRBD2. This CDR3 contains 16 residues. Trimming removed 5 bases from V and 4 bases from J; junction bases left unmatched: 8. Germline CDR1 is PRHDT and CDR2 is FYEKMQ (reference sequence). For the CDR3, the DNA is TGTGCCAGCAGCATTAGCGGGGGGGCCAGGGCAGATACGCAGTATTTT. It translates to CASSISGGARADTQYF. The variable domain in full, completed from reference TRBV13 and TRBJ2-3, reads AAGVIQSPRHLIKEKRETATLKCYPIPRHDTVYWYQQGPGQDPQFLISFYEKMQSDKGSIPDRFSAQQFSDYHSELNMSSLELGDSALYFCASSISGGARADTQYFGPGTRLTVL.

The chain has TRBV10-3 and TRBJ1-5, with D tentatively TRBD1 (6 bases). The length of the CDR3 is 12 residues. Germline V gives CDR1 ENHRY, CDR2 SYGVKD. V was shortened by 11 bases and J by 5 bases, with 13 bases between the two germline ends. The DNA for the CDR3 is TGTGCCTCCAGAGGGGGGGATCAGCCCCAGCATTTT. Its translation is CASRGGDQPQHF.

This rearrangement joins TRBV19 to TRBJ2-1, with TRBD2 as a possible D gene (6 bases). The CDR3 consists of 12 residues. V was clipped by 5 bases and J by 10 bases, with 12 bases between them. From germline, CDR1 is LNHDA and CDR2 SQIVND (reference sequence). The CDR3 sequence: CASSPRGREQFF. CDR3 coding DNA: TGTGCCAGTAGTCCCCGGGGGAGGGAGCAGTTCTTC.

The V and J genes are TRBV4-2 and TRBJ2-7, with D maybe TRBD2 (6 bases). This CDR3 region has 14 residues. The germline CDR1 and CDR2 sequences are LGHNA and YNFKEQ. V was trimmed by 1 base and J by 6 bases, leaving 13 bases between them. DNA of the CDR3: TGTGCCAGCAGCCAAGTTGGGAGGACCACCGAGCAGTACTTC. Its protein product is CASSQVGRTTEQYF.